These T cell receptor beta chains were read from a single sample in a study of read filtering for tumor transcriptome and immune sequencing. A single record per CDR3 protein comes from TCRdb applying MiXCR to the reads. Among 100,000 to 150,000 distinct CDR3 sequences listed, 10% to 15% were seen once. Material: a population of CD138-negative cells sorted from bone marrow. The receptor source for this set is a donor at least 40 years old with multiple myeloma. Each CDR3 is given with its conserved first and last residue. D genes are given only for firm matches. Expanded clones are given a class, and other clones once, few, many or no size at all.

J gene,clone size,V gene,D gene,CDR3 DNA,CDR3 protein
TRBJ2-3,many,TRBV5-1,TRBD1,TGCGCCAGCAGCCCACAGGGGTATGGGGCAGATACGCAGTATTTT,CASSPQGYGADTQYF
TRBJ2-2,many,TRBV7-8,-,TGTGCCAGCAGCCCATGGACCCAGGCAGGGGAGCTGTTTTTT,CASSPWTQAGELFF
TRBJ2-3,many,TRBV7-9,-,TGTGCCAGCAGCTTAGAGGTAGATACGCAGTATTTT,CASSLEVDTQYF
TRBJ1-2,many,TRBV29-1,-,TGCAGCGTTGGAGCAGGGATGTATGGCTACACCTTC,CSVGAGMYGYTF
TRBJ2-1,many,TRBV5-1,TRBD2,TGCGCCAGCAGCTTGGGCTTAGCGGGAGGGCTCTACAATGAGCAGTTCTTC,CASSLGLAGGLYNEQFF
TRBJ2-2,many,TRBV20-1,-,TGCAGTGCTTCTAGGTTCAACACCGGGGAGCTGTTTTTT,CSASRFNTGELFF
TRBJ2-1,many,TRBV7-2,TRBD2,TGTGCCAGCAGCTACCTGGGACTAGCGGGAGGGGCGTCCTACAATGAGCAGTTCTTC,CASSYLGLAGGASYNEQFF
TRBJ2-3,-,TRBV7-3,-,TGTGCCAGCAGCTTAAACCCTCTCACAGATACGCAGTATTTT,CASSLNPLTDTQYF
TRBJ1-5,many,TRBV29-1,-,TGCAGCGTTCAAGAAGGCAATCAGCCCCAGCATTTT,CSVQEGNQPQHF
TRBJ2-1,many,TRBV29-1,TRBD2,TGCAGCGCCGAGGCTAGCGGGAGCTCCTACAATGAGCAGTTCTTC,CSAEASGSSYNEQFF
TRBJ2-6,many,TRBV6-6,TRBD1,TGTGCCAGCAGCCCCACAGGGGATGGGGCCAACGTCCTGACTTTC,CASSPTGDGANVLTF
TRBJ1-1,many,TRBV20-1,TRBD1,TGCAGTGCTAGTTTCAGGGGGGAAGAAGCTTTCTTT,CSASFRGEEAFF
TRBJ2-5,many,TRBV20-1,TRBD2,TGCAGTGCTGAAGGGACTAGCGGGAGCGGAGAGACCCAGTACTTC,CSAEGTSGSGETQYF
TRBJ1-1,many,TRBV29-1,-,TGCAGCGTTGCATTGAACACTGAAGCTTTCTTT,CSVALNTEAFF
TRBJ2-2,-,TRBV19,-,TGTGCCAGTAGTCCTTGGGACAACACCGGGGAGCTGTTTTTT,CASSPWDNTGELFF
TRBJ2-1,-,TRBV28,TRBD2,TGTGCCAGCAGTTTGAGCGGGAGTACCTACAATGAGCAGTTCTTC,CASSLSGSTYNEQFF
TRBJ2-3,many,TRBV7-2,TRBD2,TGTGCCAGCAGCTTAGCTACGACTAGCGGGCGGATCAATACGCAGTATTTT,CASSLATTSGRINTQYF